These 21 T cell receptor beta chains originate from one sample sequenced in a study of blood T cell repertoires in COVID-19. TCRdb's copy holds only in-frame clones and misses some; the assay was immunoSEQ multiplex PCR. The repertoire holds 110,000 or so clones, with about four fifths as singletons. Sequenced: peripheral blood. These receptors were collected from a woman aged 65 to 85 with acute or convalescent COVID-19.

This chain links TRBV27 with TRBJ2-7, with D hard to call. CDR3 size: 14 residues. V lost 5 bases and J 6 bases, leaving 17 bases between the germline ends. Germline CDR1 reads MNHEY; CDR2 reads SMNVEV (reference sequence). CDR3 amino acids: CASSPLVSPSEQYF. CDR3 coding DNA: TGTGCCAGCAGTCCCCTAGTTTCCCCTAGCGAGCAGTACTTC.

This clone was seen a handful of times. CDR3 sequence: CASSLTSGRAIRSYEQYF. The CDR3, as DNA: TGTGCCAGCAGCTTAACTAGCGGGAGGGCCATTCGATCCTACGAGCAGTACTTC. This chain links TRBV7-2 with TRBJ2-7; 13 bases match TRBD2. The ends lost 2 bases at V and 1 base at J; junction bases unmatched: 8. The CDR3 runs to 18 residues. In germline, CDR1 is SGHTA, CDR2 FQGNSA.

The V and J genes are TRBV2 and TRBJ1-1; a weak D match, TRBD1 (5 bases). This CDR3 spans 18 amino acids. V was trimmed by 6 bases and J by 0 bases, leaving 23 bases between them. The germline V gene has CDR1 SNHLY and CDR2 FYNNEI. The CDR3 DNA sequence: TGTGCCAGCAGGGGGGGGGACGGCGAACCTACGCTGAACACTGAAGCTTTCTTT. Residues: CASRGGDGEPTLNTEAFF.

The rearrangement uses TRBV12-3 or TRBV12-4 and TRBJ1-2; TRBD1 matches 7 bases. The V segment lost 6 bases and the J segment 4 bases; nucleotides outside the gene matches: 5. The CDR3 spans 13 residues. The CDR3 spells CASSTDRRYGYTF. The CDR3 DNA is TGTGCCAGCAGCACGGACAGGCGCTATGGCTACACCTTC.

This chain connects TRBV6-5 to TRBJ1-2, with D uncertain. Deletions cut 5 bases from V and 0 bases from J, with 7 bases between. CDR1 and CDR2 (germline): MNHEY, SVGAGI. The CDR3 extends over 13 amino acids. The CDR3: CASSLSSNYGYTF. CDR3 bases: TGTGCCAGCAGTCTTAGTTCTAACTATGGCTACACCTTC.

For the CDR3, the DNA is TGTGCCAGCACCTTAAGTGGGGGGGCTGACTATGGCTACACCTTC. Its protein product is CASTLSGGADYGYTF. The chain links TRBV6-5 to TRBJ1-2; D perhaps matches TRBD1 (6 bases). CDR3 size: 15 residues. The ends were cut back, 7 bases at V and 3 bases at J, with 18 bases in the middle. CDR1 and CDR2 (germline): MNHEY, SVGAGI.

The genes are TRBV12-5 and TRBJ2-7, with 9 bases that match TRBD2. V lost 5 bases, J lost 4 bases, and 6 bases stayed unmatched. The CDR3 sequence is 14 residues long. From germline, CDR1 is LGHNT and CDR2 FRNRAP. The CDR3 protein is CASGPGLAPYEQYF. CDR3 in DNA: TGTGCTAGTGGTCCGGGACTAGCTCCGTACGAGCAGTACTTC.

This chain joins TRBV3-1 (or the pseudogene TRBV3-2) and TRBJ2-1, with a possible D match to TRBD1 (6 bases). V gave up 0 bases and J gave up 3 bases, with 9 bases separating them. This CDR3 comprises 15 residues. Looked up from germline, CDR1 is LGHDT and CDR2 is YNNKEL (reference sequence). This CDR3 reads CASSQDWGHYNEQFF. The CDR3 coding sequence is TGTGCCAGCAGCCAAGATTGGGGACACTACAATGAGCAGTTCTTC.

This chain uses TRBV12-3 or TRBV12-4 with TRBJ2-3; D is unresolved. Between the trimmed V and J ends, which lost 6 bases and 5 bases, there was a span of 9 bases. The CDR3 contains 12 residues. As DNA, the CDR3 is TGTGCCAGCAGCCTCCCGGGAGATACGCAGTATTTT. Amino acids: CASSLPGDTQYF.

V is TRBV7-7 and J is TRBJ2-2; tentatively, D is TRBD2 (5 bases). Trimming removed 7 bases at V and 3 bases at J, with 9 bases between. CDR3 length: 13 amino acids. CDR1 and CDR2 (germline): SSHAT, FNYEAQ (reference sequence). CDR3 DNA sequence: TGTGCCAGCAAGAGGGTGGACACCGGGGAGCTGTTTTTT. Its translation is CASKRVDTGELFF.

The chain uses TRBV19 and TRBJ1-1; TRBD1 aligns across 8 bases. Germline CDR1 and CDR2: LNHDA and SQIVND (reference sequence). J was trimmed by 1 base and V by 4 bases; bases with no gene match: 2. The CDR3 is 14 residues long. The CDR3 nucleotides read TGTGCCAGTAGTACGCAGGGGGCGAACACTGAAGCTTTCTTT. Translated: CASSTQGANTEAFF.

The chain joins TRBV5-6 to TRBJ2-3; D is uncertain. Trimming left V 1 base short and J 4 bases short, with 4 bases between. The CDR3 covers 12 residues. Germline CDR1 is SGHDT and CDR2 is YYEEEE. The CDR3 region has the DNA TGTGCCAGCAGCTTGCCCGCAGATACGCAGTATTTT. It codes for CASSLPADTQYF.

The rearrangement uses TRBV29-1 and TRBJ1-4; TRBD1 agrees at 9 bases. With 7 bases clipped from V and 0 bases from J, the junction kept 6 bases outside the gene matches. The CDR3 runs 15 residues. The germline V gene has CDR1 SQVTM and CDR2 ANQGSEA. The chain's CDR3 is CSATGGLTTNEKLFF. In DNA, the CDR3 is TGCAGCGCGACAGGGGGATTAACAACTAATGAAAAACTGTTTTTT.

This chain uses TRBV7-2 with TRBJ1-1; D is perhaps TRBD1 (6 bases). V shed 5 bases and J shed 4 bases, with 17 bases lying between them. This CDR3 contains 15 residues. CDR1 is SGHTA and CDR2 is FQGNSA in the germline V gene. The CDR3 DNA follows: TGTGCCAGCAGCACCCTAGGGGGTTCGGGCACTGAAGCTTTCTTT. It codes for CASSTLGGSGTEAFF.

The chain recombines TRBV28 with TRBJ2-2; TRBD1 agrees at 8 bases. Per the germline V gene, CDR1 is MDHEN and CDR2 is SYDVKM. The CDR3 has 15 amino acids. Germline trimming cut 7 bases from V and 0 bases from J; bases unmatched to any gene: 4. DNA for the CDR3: TGTGCCAGCACCTTGGACAGGGCGAACACCGGGGAGCTGTTTTTT. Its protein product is CASTLDRANTGELFF.

In DNA, the CDR3 is TGTGCCAGTAGTATAGGTAGCTCCTACAATGAGCAGTTCTTC. Residues: CASSIGSSYNEQFF. The chain carries TRBV19 and TRBJ2-1, with no clear D. CDR1 is LNHDA and CDR2 is SQIVND in the germline V gene (reference sequence). V was shortened by 1 base and J by 0 bases, with 4 bases between the two germline ends. The CDR3 covers 14 residues. Based on the CDR3 plus reference TRBV19 and TRBJ2-1, the full variable domain is DGGITQSPKYLFRKEGQNVTLSCEQNLNHDAMYWYRQDPGQGLRLIYYSQIVNDFQKGDIAEGYSVSREKKESFPLTVTSAQKNPTAFYLCASSIGSSYNEQFFGPGTRLTVL.

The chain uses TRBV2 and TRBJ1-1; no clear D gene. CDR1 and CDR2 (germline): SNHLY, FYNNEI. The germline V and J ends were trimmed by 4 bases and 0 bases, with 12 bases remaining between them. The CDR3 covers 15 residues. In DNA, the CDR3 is TGTGCCAGCAGTGCGGAGGGCAACTTGAACACTGAAGCTTTCTTT. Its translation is CASSAEGNLNTEAFF.

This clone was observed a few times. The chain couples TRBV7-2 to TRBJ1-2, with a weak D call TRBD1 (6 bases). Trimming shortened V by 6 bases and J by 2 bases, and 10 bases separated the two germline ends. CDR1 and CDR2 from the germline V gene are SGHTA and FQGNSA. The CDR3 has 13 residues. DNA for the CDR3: TGTGCCAGCAGTCCTACAGGGAACTATGGCTACACCTTC. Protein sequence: CASSPTGNYGYTF.

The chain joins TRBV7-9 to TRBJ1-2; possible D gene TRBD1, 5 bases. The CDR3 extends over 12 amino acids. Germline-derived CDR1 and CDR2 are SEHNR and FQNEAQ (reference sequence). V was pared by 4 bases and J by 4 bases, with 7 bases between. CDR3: CASSSQGYGYTF. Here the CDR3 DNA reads TGTGCCAGCAGCTCGCAGGGCTATGGCTACACCTTC.

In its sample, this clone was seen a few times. The CDR3 reads CASSRDSEETQYF. CDR3 DNA: TGTGCCAGCAGTCGAGACAGCGAAGAGACCCAGTACTTC. The chain recombines TRBV28 with TRBJ2-5, with TRBD1 as a possible D gene (5 bases). Trimming took 5 bases from V and 3 from J, leaving 10 bases between them. CDR1 is MDHEN, CDR2 SYDVKM, per germline. The CDR3 spans 13 residues.

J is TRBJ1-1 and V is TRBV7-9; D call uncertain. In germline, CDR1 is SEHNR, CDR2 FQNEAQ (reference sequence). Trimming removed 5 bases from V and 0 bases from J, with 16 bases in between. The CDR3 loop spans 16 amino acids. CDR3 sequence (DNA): TGTGCCAGCAGCCGAGCGGGGTTCCTCATGAACACTGAAGCTTTCTTT. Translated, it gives CASSRAGFLMNTEAFF.